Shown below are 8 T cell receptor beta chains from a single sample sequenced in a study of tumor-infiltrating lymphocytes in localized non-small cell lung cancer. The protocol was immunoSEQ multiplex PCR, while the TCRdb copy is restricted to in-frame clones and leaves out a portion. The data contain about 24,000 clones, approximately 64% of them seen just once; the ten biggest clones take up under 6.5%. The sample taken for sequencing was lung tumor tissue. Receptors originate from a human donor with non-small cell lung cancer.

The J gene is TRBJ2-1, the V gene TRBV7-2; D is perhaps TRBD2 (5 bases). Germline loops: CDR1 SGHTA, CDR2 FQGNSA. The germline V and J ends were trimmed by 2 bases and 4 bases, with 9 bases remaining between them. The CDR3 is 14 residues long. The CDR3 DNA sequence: TGTGCCAGCAGCTTAAGCCCGGGATACAATGAGCAGTTCTTC. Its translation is CASSLSPGYNEQFF.

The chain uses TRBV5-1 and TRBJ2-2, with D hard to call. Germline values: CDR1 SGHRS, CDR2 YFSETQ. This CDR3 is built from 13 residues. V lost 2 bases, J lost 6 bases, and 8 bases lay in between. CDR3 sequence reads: CASSLGRAGELFF. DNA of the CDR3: TGCGCCAGCAGCTTAGGCAGAGCCGGGGAGCTGTTTTTT.

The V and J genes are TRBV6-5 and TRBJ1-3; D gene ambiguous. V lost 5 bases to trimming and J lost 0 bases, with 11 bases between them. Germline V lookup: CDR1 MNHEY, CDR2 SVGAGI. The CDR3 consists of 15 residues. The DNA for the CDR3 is TGTGCCAGCAGTCCCCGTTGGCCCTCTGGAAACACCATATATTTT. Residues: CASSPRWPSGNTIYF.

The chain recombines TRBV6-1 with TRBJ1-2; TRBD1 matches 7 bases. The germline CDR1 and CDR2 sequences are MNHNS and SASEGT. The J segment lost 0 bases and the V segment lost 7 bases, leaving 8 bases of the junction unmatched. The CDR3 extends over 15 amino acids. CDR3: CASNLGQVANYGYTF. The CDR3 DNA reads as TGTGCCAGCAACCTCGGACAGGTAGCTAACTATGGCTACACCTTC.

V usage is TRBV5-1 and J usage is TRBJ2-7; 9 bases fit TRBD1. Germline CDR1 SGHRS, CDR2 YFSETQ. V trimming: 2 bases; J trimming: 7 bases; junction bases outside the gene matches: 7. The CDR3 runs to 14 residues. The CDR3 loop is CASSFRDRVGEQYF. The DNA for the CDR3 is TGCGCCAGCAGCTTCCGGGACAGGGTGGGTGAGCAGTACTTC.

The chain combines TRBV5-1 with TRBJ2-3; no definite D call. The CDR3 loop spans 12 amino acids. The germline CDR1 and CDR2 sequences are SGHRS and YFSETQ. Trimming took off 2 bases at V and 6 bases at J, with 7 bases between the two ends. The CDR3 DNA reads TGCGCCAGCAGCTTTGAGTTGGATACGCAGTATTTT. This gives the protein CASSFELDTQYF.

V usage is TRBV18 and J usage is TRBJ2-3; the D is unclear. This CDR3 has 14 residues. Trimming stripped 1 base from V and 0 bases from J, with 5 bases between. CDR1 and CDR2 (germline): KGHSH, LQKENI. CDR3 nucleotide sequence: TGTGCCAGCTCACCACAGATTAGCACAGATACGCAGTATTTT. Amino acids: CASSPQISTDTQYF.

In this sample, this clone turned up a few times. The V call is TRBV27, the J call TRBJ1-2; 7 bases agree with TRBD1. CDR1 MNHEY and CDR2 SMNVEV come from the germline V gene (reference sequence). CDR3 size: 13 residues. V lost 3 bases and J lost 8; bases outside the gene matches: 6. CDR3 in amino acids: CASSLPGGQGYTF. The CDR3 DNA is TGTGCCAGCAGTTTGCCAGGGGGTCAGGGCTACACCTTC.